A single sample gave rise to the 19 T cell receptor beta chains below, sequenced in a study of OX40 agonist ivuxolimab in advanced cancers. Using immunoSEQ multiplex PCR, the repertoire was profiled, and TCRdb retains in-frame clones only, with some absent. The sample lists about 80,000 clones, 90% occurring once. The sample was CD4+ or CD8+ T cells sorted from blood, taken in a trial of the OX40 agonist ivuxolimab. Every receptor here comes from an adult with an advanced solid tumor such as melanoma, head and neck, liver or kidney cancer.

This chain uses TRBV4-3 with TRBJ2-1, with 12 positions matching TRBD2. The V and J ends lost 3 bases and 4 bases, in that order; junction bases with no gene match: 1. From germline, CDR1 is LGHNA and CDR2 YSLEER. This CDR3 is 15 amino acids long. Here the CDR3 DNA reads TGCGCCAGCAGCCAGCTAGCGGGAGGGTACAATGAGCAGTTCTTC. Its protein product is CASSQLAGGYNEQFF.

V and J are TRBV28 and TRBJ1-1; 7 bases map to TRBD1. This CDR3 spans 15 amino acids. V gave up 5 bases and J gave up 0 bases; unmatched junction bases: 6. Germline values: CDR1 MDHEN, CDR2 SYDVKM. The CDR3 DNA reads TGTGCCAGCAGTCCCTACAGGGGCATGAACACTGAAGCTTTCTTT. As protein: CASSPYRGMNTEAFF.

The rearrangement uses TRBV27 and TRBJ2-7; 14 bases are a match to TRBD2. V trimming: 8 bases; J trimming: 4 bases; junction bases outside the gene matches: 1. CDR1 is MNHEY, CDR2 SMNVEV, per germline (reference sequence). The CDR3 is made up of 13 amino acids. The CDR3 sequence is CASRLAGGYEQYF. The CDR3 region has the DNA TGTGCCAGCCGACTAGCGGGAGGGTACGAGCAGTACTTC.

The chain recombines TRBV6-5 with TRBJ2-5; D is ambiguous. Germline-derived CDR1 and CDR2 are MNHEY and SVGAGI. This CDR3 contains 16 residues. With 2 bases removed from V and 2 bases from J, the gap between germline ends came to 15 bases. CDR3: CASSYTAAPQQETQYF. The CDR3 DNA reads as TGTGCCAGCAGTTACACGGCGGCCCCACAACAAGAGACCCAGTACTTC.

The chain uses TRBV7-9 and TRBJ2-3, with TRBD2 identical over 14 bases. Per germline, CDR1 SEHNR and CDR2 FQNEAQ (reference sequence). V lost 6 bases, J lost 3 bases, and 11 bases stayed unmatched. CDR3 length: 18 residues. CDR3 region: CASSLPGLAGVGTDTQYF. The CDR3 region has the DNA TGTGCCAGCAGTCTTCCGGGACTAGCGGGAGTGGGGACAGATACGCAGTATTTT.

V is TRBV28 and J is TRBJ2-3; no definite D call. Trimming removed 5 bases at V and 2 bases at J, with 5 bases between. The V gene's germline CDR1 is MDHEN and CDR2 SYDVKM. The CDR3 consists of 12 residues. In nucleotides, the CDR3 is TGTGCCAGCAGTCCTGCCACAGATACGCAGTATTTT. As protein: CASSPATDTQYF.

This clone was counted only a few times. The CDR3 DNA follows: TGCGCCAGCAGCCGTCGGACGGATAGCAGCTACACCTTC. This encodes CASSRRTDSSYTF. The chain has TRBV5-1 and TRBJ1-2; D is unresolved. The V gene lost 4 bases and the J gene lost 9 bases, with 16 bases spanning the gap. Germline V lookup: CDR1 SGHRS, CDR2 YFSETQ. The CDR3 length is 13 residues.

This rearrangement joins TRBV11-3 to TRBJ1-1; D is uncertain. V lost 5 bases to trimming and J lost 6 bases, with 7 bases between them. Germline values: CDR1 SGHNT, CDR2 YENEEA. The CDR3 spans 11 residues. The CDR3 nucleotides read TGTGCCAGCAGCCGGGAGGCTGAAGCTTTCTTT. Protein sequence: CASSREAEAFF.

The chain is built from TRBV19 and TRBJ2-7; D may be TRBD1 or TRBD2 (5 bases each). V gave up 5 bases and J gave up 4 bases, with 18 bases separating them. The CDR3 has 15 residues. Germline V gene sequence: CDR1 LNHDA, CDR2 SQIVND (reference sequence). CDR3 bases: TGTGCCAGTAGTTCTCTACAGTTGGGGGAGTACGAGCAGTACTTC. Translating gives CASSSLQLGEYEQYF. Variable domain in full (rest from reference TRBV19 and TRBJ2-7): DGGITQSPKYLFRKEGQNVTLSCEQNLNHDAMYWYRQDPGQGLRLIYYSQIVNDFQKGDIAEGYSVSREKKESFPLTVTSAQKNPTAFYLCASSSLQLGEYEQYFGPGTRLTVT.

The CDR3 sequence: CASRIRAGATDTQYF. The CDR3 nucleotides read TGTGCCAGCAGGATTCGGGCGGGAGCCACAGATACGCAGTATTTT. This chain uses TRBV6-1 with TRBJ2-3; 7 positions match TRBD2. The CDR3 is made up of 15 amino acids. Germline CDR1 MNHNS, CDR2 SASEGT. The V segment lost 6 bases and the J segment 2 bases; nucleotides outside the gene matches: 8.

This clone was counted once. This chain links TRBV7-2 with TRBJ2-2; 12 bases match TRBD2. The CDR3 loop spans 16 amino acids. The V gene's germline CDR1 is SGHTA and CDR2 FQGNSA. Germline trimming cut 2 bases from V and 4 bases from J; bases unmatched to any gene: 2. CDR3 bases: TGTGCCAGCAGCTTACTAGCGGGAGGGGGCACCGGGGAGCTGTTTTTT. Translating it yields CASSLLAGGGTGELFF. Supplemented by reference TRBV7-2 and TRBJ2-2, the full variable domain reads GAGVSQSPSNKVTEKGKDVELRCDPISGHTALYWYRQSLGQGLEFLIYFQGNSAPDKSGLPSDRFSAERTGGSVSTLTIQRTQQEDSAVYLCASSLLAGGGTGELFFGEGSRLTVL.

This clone has a single count. The chain couples TRBV7-9 to TRBJ2-5; D is undetermined. V was clipped by 1 base and J by 0 bases, with 6 bases between them. Germline assignment: CDR1 SEHNR and CDR2 FQNEAQ (reference sequence). This CDR3 is 14 amino acids long. The chain's CDR3 is CASSLDNYQETQYF. As DNA, the CDR3 is TGTGCCAGCAGCTTAGACAATTACCAAGAGACCCAGTACTTC.

This chain connects TRBV4-3 to TRBJ2-3, with D unresolved. Germline-derived CDR1 and CDR2 are LGHNA and YSLEER. V was cut by 2 bases and J by 0 bases, with 6 bases left in between. The CDR3 sequence is 14 residues long. DNA for the CDR3: TGCGCCAGCAGCCAACACGGGAGCACAGATACGCAGTATTTT. This encodes CASSQHGSTDTQYF.

The rearrangement links TRBV7-8 to TRBJ2-5; D uncertain. V was clipped by 3 bases and J by 1 base, with 9 bases between them. Germline values: CDR1 SGHVS, CDR2 FQNEAQ. The CDR3 length is 14 residues. The CDR3 nucleotides read TGTGCCAGCAGCTTTGCTCAGCTCCAAGAGACCCAGTACTTC. It translates to CASSFAQLQETQYF.

The J gene is TRBJ1-5, the V gene TRBV7-2; 10 nucleotides agree with TRBD1. The CDR3 runs 15 residues. Germline V gives CDR1 SGHTA, CDR2 FQGNSA. With V trimmed by 0 bases and J by 6 bases, 2 bases remained unmatched. CDR3 in DNA: TGTGCCAGCAGCTTAGCCGGACAGGGGGGTCAGCCCCAGCATTTT. It codes for CASSLAGQGGQPQHF.

The chain joins TRBV28 to TRBJ2-5; 8 nucleotides align to TRBD1. The CDR3 spans 15 residues. Germline assignment: CDR1 MDHEN and CDR2 SYDVKM. The junction had 10 bases not matched to a gene; V was cut back by 6 bases and J by 4 bases. CDR3 region: CASSQGTGRRETQYF. CDR3 nucleotide sequence: TGTGCCAGCAGCCAGGGGACAGGACGGAGAGAGACCCAGTACTTC.

The gene calls are TRBV9 and TRBJ2-3; 7 nucleotides match TRBD2. CDR3 length: 16 amino acids. The V gene's germline CDR1 is SGDLS and CDR2 YYNGEE. V lost 0 bases to trimming and J lost 0 bases; unmatched junction nucleotides: 4. The CDR3 region has the DNA TGTGCCAGCAGCGTAGGAAGCGGGGTAAGCACAGATACGCAGTATTTT. It is translated as CASSVGSGVSTDTQYF.

This chain's CDR3 is CASSSADTQYF. The CDR3 DNA reads TGTGCCAGCAGTTCGGCGGATACGCAGTATTTT. The V gene is TRBV6-5, the J gene TRBJ2-3; D remains ambiguous. Germline values: CDR1 MNHEY, CDR2 SVGAGI. The CDR3 is 11 amino acids. The V end was cut by 4 bases, the J end by 6 bases, with 5 bases between.

The chain has TRBV7-9 and TRBJ1-6; no definite D call. V lost 3 bases to trimming and J lost 7 bases, with 10 bases between them. Germline CDR1 is SEHNR and CDR2 is FQNEAQ (reference sequence). CDR3 length equals 14 residues. In DNA form, the CDR3 reads TGTGCCAGCAGCTTGGGCAGCAGAAATTCACCCCTCCACTTT. This codes for CASSLGSRNSPLHF.